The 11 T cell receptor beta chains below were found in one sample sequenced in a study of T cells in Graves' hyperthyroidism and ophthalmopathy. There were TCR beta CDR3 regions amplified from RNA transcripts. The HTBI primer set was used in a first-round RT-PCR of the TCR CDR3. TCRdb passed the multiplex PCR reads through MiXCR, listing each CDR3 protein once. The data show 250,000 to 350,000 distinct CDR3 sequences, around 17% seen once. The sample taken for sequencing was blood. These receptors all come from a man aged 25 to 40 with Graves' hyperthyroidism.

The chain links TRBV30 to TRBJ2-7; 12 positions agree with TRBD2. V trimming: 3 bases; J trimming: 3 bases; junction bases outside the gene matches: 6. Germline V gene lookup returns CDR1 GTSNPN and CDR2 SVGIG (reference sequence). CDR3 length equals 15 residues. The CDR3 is CAWSAPGLAGYEQYF. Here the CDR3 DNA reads TGTGCCTGGAGCGCGCCGGGACTAGCGGGCTACGAGCAGTACTTC.

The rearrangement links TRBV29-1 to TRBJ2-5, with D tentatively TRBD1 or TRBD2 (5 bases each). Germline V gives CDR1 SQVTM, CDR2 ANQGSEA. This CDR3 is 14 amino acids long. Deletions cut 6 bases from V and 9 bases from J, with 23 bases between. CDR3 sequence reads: CSVTLLGPLGSQYF. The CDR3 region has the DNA TGCAGCGTCACGCTACTGGGACCCCTCGGTTCCCAGTACTTC. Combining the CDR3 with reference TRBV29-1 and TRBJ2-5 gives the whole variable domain SAVISQKPSRDICQRGTSLTIQCQVDSQVTMMFWYRQQPGQSLTLIATANQGSEATYESGFVIDKFPISRPNLTFSTLTVSNMSPEDSSIYLCSVTLLGPLGSQYFGPGTRLLVL.

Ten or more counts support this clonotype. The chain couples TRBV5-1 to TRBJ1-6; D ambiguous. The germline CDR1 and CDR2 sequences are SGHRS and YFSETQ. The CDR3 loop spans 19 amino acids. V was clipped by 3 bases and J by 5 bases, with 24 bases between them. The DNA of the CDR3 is TGCGCCAGCAGCTACGACGGAGATACGGTACTCAGAGATAATTCACCCCTCCACTTT. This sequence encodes CASSYDGDTVLRDNSPLHF.

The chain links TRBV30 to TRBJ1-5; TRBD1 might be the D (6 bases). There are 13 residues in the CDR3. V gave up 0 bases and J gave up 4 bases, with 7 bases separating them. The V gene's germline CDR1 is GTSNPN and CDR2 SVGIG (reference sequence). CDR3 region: CAWSVGANQPQHF. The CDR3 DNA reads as TGTGCCTGGAGTGTGGGGGCGAATCAGCCCCAGCATTTT.

Here the CDR3 reads CASSDGGPSGNEQFF. DNA of the CDR3: TGTGCCAGCAGCGACGGGGGACCCTCGGGCAATGAGCAGTTCTTC. The chain has TRBV5-5 and TRBJ2-1, with a weak D call TRBD2 (6 bases). Germline V gene data show CDR1 as SGHKS and CDR2 as YYEKEE (reference sequence). Trimming removed 4 bases at V and 6 bases at J, with 17 bases between. CDR3 length: 15 residues.

In nucleotides, the CDR3 is TGTGCCAGCAGTTTAGGGGGACTAGCGGGAGAAGGGGATACGCAGTATTTT. It specifies CASSLGGLAGEGDTQYF. This chain connects TRBV27 to TRBJ2-3; 14 nucleotides line up with TRBD2. The CDR3 is 17 amino acids. J lost 6 bases, V lost 2 bases, and 7 bases had no gene match. Germline V gene lookup returns CDR1 MNHEY and CDR2 SMNVEV (reference sequence).

CDR3 region: CASSPFLGGPQPQHF. CDR3 DNA: TGCGCCAGCAGCCCTTTTCTGGGGGGCCCCCAGCCCCAGCATTTT. The rearrangement joins TRBV4-1 to TRBJ1-5, with a tentative D call TRBD1 (6 bases). V gave up 4 bases and J gave up 7 bases, with 17 bases separating them. There are 15 residues in the CDR3. The V gene's germline CDR1 is MGHRA and CDR2 YSYEKL.

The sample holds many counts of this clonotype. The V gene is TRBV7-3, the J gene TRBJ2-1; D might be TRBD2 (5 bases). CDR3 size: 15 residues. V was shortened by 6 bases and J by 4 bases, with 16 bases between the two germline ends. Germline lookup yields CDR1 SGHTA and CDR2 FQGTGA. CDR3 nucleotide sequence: TGTGCCAGCAGTCCGAGCGGAACGTTTTACAATGAGCAGTTCTTC. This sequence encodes CASSPSGTFYNEQFF.

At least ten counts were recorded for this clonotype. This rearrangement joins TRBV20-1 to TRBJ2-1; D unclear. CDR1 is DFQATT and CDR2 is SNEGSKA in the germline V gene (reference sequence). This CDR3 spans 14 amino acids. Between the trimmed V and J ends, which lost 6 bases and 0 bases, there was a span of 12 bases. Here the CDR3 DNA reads TGCAGTGCGAGTCTAGGCAGCTCCTACAATGAGCAGTTCTTC. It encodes CSASLGSSYNEQFF.

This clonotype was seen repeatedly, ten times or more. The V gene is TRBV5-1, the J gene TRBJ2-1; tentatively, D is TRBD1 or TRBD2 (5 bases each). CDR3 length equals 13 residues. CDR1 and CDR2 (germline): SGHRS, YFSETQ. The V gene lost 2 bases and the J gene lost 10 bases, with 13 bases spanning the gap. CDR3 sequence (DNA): TGCGCCAGCAGCTTTACGGGACCCAGCGAGCAGTTCTTC. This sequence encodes CASSFTGPSEQFF.

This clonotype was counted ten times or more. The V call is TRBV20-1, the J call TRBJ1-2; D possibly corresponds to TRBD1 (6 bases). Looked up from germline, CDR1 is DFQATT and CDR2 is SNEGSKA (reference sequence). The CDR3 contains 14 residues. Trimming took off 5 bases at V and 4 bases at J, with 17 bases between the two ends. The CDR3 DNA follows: TGCAGTGCTGCCGGGGGCACGCGTATCTATGGCTACACCTTC. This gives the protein CSAAGGTRIYGYTF.